The clone carrying this TCR beta chain is a singleton in its sample. Antigen: not known. This sample was taken from a study of cytomegalovirus exposure and HLA in healthy donors. PCR primers comprised 60 Vbeta and 13 Jbeta primers. In the original workflow: In a later analysis, about 9.9 million of around 75 million unique beta chains occurred in at least two donors. The assay was immunoSEQ multiplex PCR, and TCRdb's table has in-frame clones only and misses some. Clonal size and the V and J genes are those of that table, whereas D and trimming came from the DNA. The sample shows more than 150,000 clones, approximately 84% of them seen only once. Study results and caveats: According to the study, some 160 TCR beta chains were cytomegalovirus-associated. Several of the most significant clusters were apparently associated with common viral pathogens in a later analysis. HLA-A and HLA-B allele assignments for most subjects were reportedly predicted accurately using TCR beta sequences.

The sequenced sample consisted of PBMCs. The receptor was derived from a boy aged 2 to 10 in good health and CMV-seronegative.

DNA for the CDR3: TGTGCCAGCAGGCCCCAGGTGAACACTGAAGCTTTCTTT. As protein: CASRPQVNTEAFF. The chain links TRBV5-6 to TRBJ1-1; D remains unclear. In germline, CDR1 is SGHDT, CDR2 YYEEEE. V was trimmed by 5 bases and J by 0 bases, leaving 8 bases between them. CDR3 length: 13 residues.